The T cell receptor beta chain under discussion was sequenced for a study of response to subunit inactivated influenza vaccine. Whole-study results and caveats: Researchers suggested that each seasonal influenza vaccination recruits few new T cells.

This clonotype has more than one count but fewer than ten. No antigen is known for it. The V gene's germline CDR1 is SGHTA and CDR2 FQGNSA. With 5 bases clipped from V and 4 bases from J, the junction kept 6 bases outside the gene matches. The CDR3 has 14 amino acids. TCRdb fed the RT-PCR reads into MiXCR, producing one record per CDR3 protein. The sample has approximately 530,000 distinct CDR3 sequences; roughly 7.9% are singletons. The V gene is TRBV7-2, the J gene TRBJ1-2; TRBD1 matches 8 bases. The source material was PBMCs from blood, sampled less than 30 months after vaccination. The clonotype originates from a man between 45 and 75 years old who received an inactivated influenza vaccine. The chain's CDR3 is CASSPGGQVYGYTF. As DNA, the CDR3 is TGTGCCAGCAGCCCAGGGGGACAGGTCTATGGCTACACCTTC.